Listed below are T cell receptor beta chains from one sample, sequenced in a study of blood T cell repertoires in COVID-19. Profiling relied on immunoSEQ multiplex PCR, and the TCRdb table lists in-frame clones only, not all of them. The sample holds some 150,000 clones; approximately 92% are singletons and the top ten take approximately 15%. Sample: peripheral blood. Receptor source: a middle-aged woman with acute or convalescent COVID-19. Each CDR3 is given with its conserved first and last residue. D genes are given only for firm matches. Some rows mark clone size as missing; the rest say once, few, many or name a class of expanded clone.

v_call: TRBV5-4
clone_size: NA
j_call: TRBJ2-2
d_call: NA
cdr3_aa: CASSFDWKGTGELFF
cdr3_nt: TGTGCCAGCAGCTTCGACTGGAAAGGCACCGGGGAGCTGTTTTTT

v_call: TRBV7-2
clone_size: NA
j_call: TRBJ2-3
d_call: NA
cdr3_aa: CASSLKSRGAGTQYF
cdr3_nt: TGTGCCAGCAGCTTAAAAAGCCGGGGGGCGGGTACGCAGTATTTT

v_call: TRBV3-1/TRBV3-2
clone_size: NA
j_call: TRBJ1-4
d_call: NA
cdr3_aa: CASTQLMGKEKLFF
cdr3_nt: TGTGCCAGCACCCAGTTGATGGGCAAGGAAAAACTGTTTTTT

v_call: TRBV2
clone_size: NA
j_call: TRBJ2-1
d_call: NA
cdr3_aa: CASRVNRGNEQFF
cdr3_nt: TGTGCCAGCAGGGTCAATCGAGGCAATGAGCAGTTCTTC

v_call: TRBV5-6
clone_size: NA
j_call: TRBJ1-1
d_call: NA
cdr3_aa: CASSFYEYTEAFF
cdr3_nt: TGTGCCAGCAGCTTCTACGAATACACTGAAGCTTTCTTT

v_call: TRBV29-1
clone_size: NA
j_call: TRBJ2-1
d_call: TRBD2
cdr3_aa: CSVEHGMAGGSYNEQFF
cdr3_nt: TGCAGCGTTGAACACGGCATGGCGGGAGGGTCCTACAATGAGCAGTTCTTC

v_call: TRBV19
clone_size: NA
j_call: TRBJ1-6
d_call: TRBD1
cdr3_aa: CASSARSRGDSPLHF
cdr3_nt: TGTGCCAGTAGTGCGCGGAGCAGGGGGGACTCACCCCTCCACTTT

v_call: TRBV9
clone_size: NA
j_call: TRBJ2-3
d_call: NA
cdr3_aa: CASSLGPPDTQYF
cdr3_nt: TGTGCCAGCAGCTTGGGCCCCCCAGATACGCAGTATTTT

v_call: TRBV28
clone_size: NA
j_call: TRBJ2-7
d_call: TRBD1
cdr3_aa: CASSAWTGIYEQYF
cdr3_nt: TGTGCCAGCAGTGCTTGGACAGGGATCTACGAGCAGTACTTC

v_call: TRBV6-6
clone_size: few
j_call: TRBJ1-2
d_call: TRBD1
cdr3_aa: CASSRSGTGGDGYTF
cdr3_nt: TGTGCCAGCAGTCGATCCGGGACAGGGGGCGATGGCTACACCTTC

v_call: TRBV9
clone_size: NA
j_call: TRBJ2-5
d_call: NA
cdr3_aa: CASSARDNRGQETQYF
cdr3_nt: TGTGCCAGCAGCGCAAGGGACAACCGTGGTCAGGAGACCCAGTACTTC